This TCR beta chain was recorded in a study of glioma-infiltrating T cells. At least ten counts were recorded for this clonotype. The iRepertoire nested amplicon-rescue multiplex PCR amplified TCR alpha and beta CDR3s from RNA. TCRdb reprocessed the multiplex PCR reads with MiXCR, giving one entry per CDR3 protein. The sample lists 160,000 or so distinct CDR3 sequences, about 40% occurring once. Sequences were obtained from glioma tissue, nonneoplastic brain tissue, or PBMCs (not recorded which). This receptor was obtained from a human donor with low-grade glioma or glioblastoma, undergoing nonglioma brain surgery, or in good health (not recorded which).

This CDR3 reads CASSQGLANLGEQFF. The CDR3 DNA follows: TGTGCCAGCAGCCAGGGACTAGCGAATCTTGGGGAGCAGTTCTTC. The chain carries TRBV12-3 or TRBV12-4 and TRBJ2-1, with 10 nucleotides matching TRBD2. CDR3 length: 15 residues. With 6 bases clipped from V and 10 bases from J, the junction kept 12 bases outside the gene matches.